These 9 T cell receptor beta chains share one sample of origin, sequenced in a study of T cell responses to AZD1222 COVID-19 vaccine. Produced via immunoSEQ multiplex PCR; TCRdb's table is partial and in-frame only. The sample yields approximately 150,000 clones, roughly 87% seen once. This material consisted of peripheral blood, taken on day 0 of AZD1222 vaccination. The source of these receptors is an adult in good health.

V usage is TRBV19 and J usage is TRBJ2-7, with D possibly being TRBD1 or TRBD2 (5 bases each). The CDR3 loop spans 15 amino acids. V was trimmed by 5 bases and J by 3 bases, leaving 17 bases between them. Germline V gives CDR1 LNHDA, CDR2 SQIVND (reference sequence). The CDR3 DNA reads TGTGCCAGTAGTTTCCGGGACGGCTCTTACTACGAGCAGTACTTC. Translated, it gives CASSFRDGSYYEQYF.

The rearrangement joins TRBV10-2 to TRBJ1-3; D is undetermined. The CDR3 sequence is 15 residues long. V lost 6 bases and J lost 2, with 14 bases in between. Germline V gene lookup returns CDR1 WSHSY and CDR2 SAAADI. Written as DNA, the CDR3 is TGCGCCAGCAGCAATCCAGTGGAGGCTGGAAACACCATATATTTT. This sequence encodes CASSNPVEAGNTIYF.

The V and J genes are TRBV18 and TRBJ1-5; TRBD1 matches at 10 bases. This CDR3 is 16 amino acids long. Trimming removed 0 bases from V and 5 bases from J; junction bases left unmatched: 4. The germline gives CDR1 KGHSH, CDR2 LQKENI. CDR3: CASSPPKGTGDQPQHF. The CDR3 DNA follows: TGTGCCAGCTCACCACCGAAAGGGACAGGGGATCAGCCCCAGCATTTT.

The V and J genes are TRBV30 and TRBJ1-4, with D unclear. CDR3 length: 13 amino acids. The germline V and J ends were trimmed by 3 bases and 8 bases, with 13 bases remaining between them. Germline V lookup: CDR1 GTSNPN, CDR2 SVGIG (reference sequence). The CDR3 DNA sequence: TGTGCCTGGAGCGCAGGTTTTCGGGAAAAACTGTTTTTT. Protein: CAWSAGFREKLFF.

The chain has TRBV19 and TRBJ1-2; D not resolved. Germline V CDR1 and CDR2: LNHDA, SQIVND (reference sequence). The CDR3 loop spans 13 amino acids. The germline V and J ends were trimmed by 6 bases and 2 bases, with 10 bases remaining between them. This chain's CDR3 is CASRETENYGYTF. DNA of the CDR3: TGTGCCAGTAGGGAAACGGAAAACTATGGCTACACCTTC.

The gene calls are TRBV27 and TRBJ1-2, with 10 bases aligning to TRBD1. The CDR3 contains 15 residues. V was pared by 5 bases and J by 7 bases, with 10 bases of the junction left unmatched. Germline V gene data show CDR1 as MNHEY and CDR2 as SMNVEV (reference sequence). CDR3 coding DNA: TGTGCCAGCAGTCCTCGGACAGGGGGACTTCTTGGCTACACCTTC. It translates to CASSPRTGGLLGYTF.

The chain has TRBV2 and TRBJ2-7; D call uncertain. Trimming left V 3 bases short and J 9 bases short, with 18 bases between. Germline lookup yields CDR1 SNHLY and CDR2 FYNNEI. The CDR3 length is 14 residues. The CDR3, as DNA: TGTGCCAGCAGTGACGACTTAGGAACCCTAGGGCAGTACTTC. Translated: CASSDDLGTLGQYF. Using reference TRBV2 and TRBJ2-7 for the parts outside the CDR3, the full variable domain is EPEVTQTPSHQVTQMGQEVILRCVPISNHLYFYWYRQILGQKVEFLVSFYNNEISEKSEIFDDQFSVERPDGSNFTLKIRSTKLEDSAMYFCASSDDLGTLGQYFGPGTRLTVT.

This clone was counted between two and nine times. The V gene is TRBV27, the J gene TRBJ2-2; D unclear. The V gene's germline CDR1 is MNHEY and CDR2 SMNVEV (reference sequence). The V gene lost 10 bases and the J gene lost 6 bases, with 18 bases spanning the gap. This CDR3 has 14 amino acids. The CDR3 protein is CAIARLGSSGELFF. CDR3 in DNA: TGTGCCATCGCCCGACTGGGCTCTTCCGGGGAGCTGTTTTTT.

The chain employs TRBV27 and TRBJ1-5; D gene uncertain. Trimming stripped 3 bases from V and 4 bases from J, with 13 bases between. The germline V gene has CDR1 MNHEY and CDR2 SMNVEV (reference sequence). This CDR3 region has 15 residues. The CDR3 DNA reads TGTGCCAGCAGTTTGGCTGGGCGCGGGAATCAGCCCCAGCATTTT. Translation gives CASSLAGRGNQPQHF.